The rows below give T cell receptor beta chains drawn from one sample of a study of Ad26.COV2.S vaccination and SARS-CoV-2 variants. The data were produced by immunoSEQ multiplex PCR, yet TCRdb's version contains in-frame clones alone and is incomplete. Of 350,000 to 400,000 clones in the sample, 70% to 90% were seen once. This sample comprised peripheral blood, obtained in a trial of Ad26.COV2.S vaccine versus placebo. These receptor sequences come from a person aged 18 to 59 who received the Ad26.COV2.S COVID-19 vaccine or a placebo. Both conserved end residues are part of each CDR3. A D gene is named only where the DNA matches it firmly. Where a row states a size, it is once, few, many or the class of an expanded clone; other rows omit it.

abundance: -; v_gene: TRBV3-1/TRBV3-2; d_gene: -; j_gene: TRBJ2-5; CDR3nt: TGTGCCAGCAGCCAAGTTAGACAAGAGACCCAGTACTTC; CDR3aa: CASSQVRQETQYF
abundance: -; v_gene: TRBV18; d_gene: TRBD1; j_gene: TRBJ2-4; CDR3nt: TGTGCCAGCTCACCAGGGACAGGGGCTGGTAGTAAGTACTTC; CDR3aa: CASSPGTGAGSKYF
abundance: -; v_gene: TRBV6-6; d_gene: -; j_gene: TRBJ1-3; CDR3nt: TGTGCCAGCAGTTACTCGACGGGGTCTGGAAACACCATATATTTT; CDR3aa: CASSYSTGSGNTIYF
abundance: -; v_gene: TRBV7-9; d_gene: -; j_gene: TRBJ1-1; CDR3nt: TGTGCCAGCAGCCAGAGCTTACAGGTTCGGGACACTGAAGCTTTCTTT; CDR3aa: CASSQSLQVRDTEAFF
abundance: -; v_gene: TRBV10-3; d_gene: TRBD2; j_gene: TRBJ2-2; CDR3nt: TGTGCCATCAGTGAGGAGGGACTAGCGGGAGGGCAATACACCGGGGAGCTGTTTTTT; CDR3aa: CAISEEGLAGGQYTGELFF
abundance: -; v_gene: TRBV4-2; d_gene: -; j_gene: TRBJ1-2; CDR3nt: TGTGCCAGCAGCCACGTCCCCCCGGGGGCGAGTGGCTACACCTTC; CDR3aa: CASSHVPPGASGYTF
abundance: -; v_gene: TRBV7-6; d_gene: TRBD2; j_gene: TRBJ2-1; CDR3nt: TGTGCCAGCAGCTTAGTCCAGCGGGAGTCCAATGAGCAGTTCTTC; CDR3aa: CASSLVQRESNEQFF
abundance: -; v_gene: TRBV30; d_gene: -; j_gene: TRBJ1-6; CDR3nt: TGTGCCTGGGACGACGGGGGTAGTAATTCACCCCTCCACTTT; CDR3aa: CAWDDGGSNSPLHF
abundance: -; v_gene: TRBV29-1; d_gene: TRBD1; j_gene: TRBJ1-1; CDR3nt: TGCAGCGTCGAGACAGGGGGCATCCTTGAAGCTTTCTTT; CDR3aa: CSVETGGILEAFF
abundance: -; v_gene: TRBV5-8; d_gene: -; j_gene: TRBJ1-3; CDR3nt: TGTGCCAGCAGTTCTCGGACGGCAGGAAACACCATATATTTT; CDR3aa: CASSSRTAGNTIYF
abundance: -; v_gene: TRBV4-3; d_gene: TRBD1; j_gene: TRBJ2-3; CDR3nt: TGCGCCAGCAGCCGCTTAGGACAGGGGGCTCGCACAGATACGCAGTATTTT; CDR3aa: CASSRLGQGARTDTQYF
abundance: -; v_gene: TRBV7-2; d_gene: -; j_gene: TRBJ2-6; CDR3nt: TGTACCAGCAGCTCGAACTCTGGGGCCAACGTCCTGACTTTC; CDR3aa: CTSSSNSGANVLTF
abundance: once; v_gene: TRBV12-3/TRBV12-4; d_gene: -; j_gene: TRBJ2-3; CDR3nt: TGTGCCAGCGGCGGAGGAACAGATACGCAGTATTTT; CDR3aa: CASGGGTDTQYF
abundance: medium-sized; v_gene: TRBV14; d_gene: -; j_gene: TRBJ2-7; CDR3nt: TGTGCCAGCAGCCAGTACTACGAGCAGTACTTC; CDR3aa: CASSQYYEQYF
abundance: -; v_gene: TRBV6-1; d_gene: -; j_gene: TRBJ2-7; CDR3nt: TGTGCCAGCAGTGGAGCCGTAAAGAGCGAGCAGTACTTC; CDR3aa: CASSGAVKSEQYF
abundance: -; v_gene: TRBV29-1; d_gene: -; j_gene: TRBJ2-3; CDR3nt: TGCAGCGTTGGTCCGTTAGTGGCCGACAGCACAGATACGCAGTATTTT; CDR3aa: CSVGPLVADSTDTQYF
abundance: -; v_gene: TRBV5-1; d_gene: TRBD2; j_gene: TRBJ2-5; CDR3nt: TGCGCCAGCAGCCACGAGGGACTAGCGGAGGAGACCCAGTACTTC; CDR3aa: CASSHEGLAEETQYF